This paragraph reports one T cell receptor beta chain. The antigen is unknown. Both 60 Vbeta primers and 13 Jbeta primers went into the PCR. Sequencing used immunoSEQ multiplex PCR; TCRdb keeps in-frame clones, though not all of them. This sample yields some 190,000 clones, of which 65% to 75% are seen a single time; about 4.8% belongs to the top ten. This sample stems from a study of cytomegalovirus exposure and HLA in healthy donors. Study-level results: Within an earlier analysis, most TCR beta V segments proved productive either about 90% or about 30% of the time.

Sequencing was performed on PBMCs. The TCR sequence derives from a man aged 30-40 years in good health and CMV-seropositive.

Here the CDR3 reads CASSLEASSQPQHF. CDR3 DNA: TGTGCCAGCAGTTTAGAGGCCTCTTCTCAGCCCCAGCATTTT. The chain combines TRBV27 with TRBJ1-5; D not certain. The V and J ends lost 2 bases and 6 bases respectively, with 11 bases between them. Germline CDR1 MNHEY, CDR2 SMNVEV (reference sequence). The CDR3 spans 14 residues.